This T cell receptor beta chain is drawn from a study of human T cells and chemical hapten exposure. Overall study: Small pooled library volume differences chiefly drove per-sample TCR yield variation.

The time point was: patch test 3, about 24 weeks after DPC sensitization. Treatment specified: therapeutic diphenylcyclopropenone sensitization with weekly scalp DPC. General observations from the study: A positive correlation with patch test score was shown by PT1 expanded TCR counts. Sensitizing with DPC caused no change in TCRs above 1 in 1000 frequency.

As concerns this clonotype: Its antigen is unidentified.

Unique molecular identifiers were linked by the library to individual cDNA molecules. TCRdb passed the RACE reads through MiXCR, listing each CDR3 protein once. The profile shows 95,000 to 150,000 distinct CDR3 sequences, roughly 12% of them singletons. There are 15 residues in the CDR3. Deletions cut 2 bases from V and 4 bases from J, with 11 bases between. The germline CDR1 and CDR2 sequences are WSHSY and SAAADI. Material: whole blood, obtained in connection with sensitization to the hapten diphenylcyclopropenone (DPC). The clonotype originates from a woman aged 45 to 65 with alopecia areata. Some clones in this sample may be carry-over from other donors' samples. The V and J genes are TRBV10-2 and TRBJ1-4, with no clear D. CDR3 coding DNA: TGCGCCAGCAGTGAGGGAGGCAGGAGTAATGAAAAACTGTTTTTT. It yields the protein CASSEGGRSNEKLFF.